This record concerns one T cell receptor (beta chain) sequence. The antigen is unknown. CDR1 and CDR2 (germline): DFQATT, SNEGSKA (reference sequence). The CDR3 runs to 15 residues. Deletions cut 5 bases from V and 8 bases from J, with 24 bases between. These data originate in a study of metastatic and nonmetastatic thyroid tumors. Study-wide context: Thyroid patients, malignant and benign, had repertoires compared across blood and tumor or nodule tissue.

None of the patients had undergone any treatment ahead of thyroid surgery. Original handling: CDR3 was compared across clinicopathological groups, and the resulting differences were used to build a distant-metastasis classifier for papillary thyroid cancer. TCRdb re-called clones via MiXCR from the PCR reads. V and J calls and clone size were set by TCRdb, not the authors. The top ten clones hold 20% to 25% of a sample with 6,900 or so clones, approximately 31% of them seen once. Findings and limits, study-wide: Malignant thyroid tumors reportedly had TCR beta diversity that was significantly higher than in benign nodules, in blood and tumor.

The sample was tumor tissue. The clonotype originates from a female donor with papillary thyroid cancer or a benign thyroid nodule (not recorded which). Some clones in this sample may be carry-over from other donors' samples. The genes are TRBV20-1 and TRBJ1-2; D is perhaps TRBD1 (5 bases). CDR3 region: CSAGEGRSEFMGYTF. Here the CDR3 DNA reads TGCAGTGCTGGGGAGGGGCGTTCGGAATTTATGGGCTACACCTTC.